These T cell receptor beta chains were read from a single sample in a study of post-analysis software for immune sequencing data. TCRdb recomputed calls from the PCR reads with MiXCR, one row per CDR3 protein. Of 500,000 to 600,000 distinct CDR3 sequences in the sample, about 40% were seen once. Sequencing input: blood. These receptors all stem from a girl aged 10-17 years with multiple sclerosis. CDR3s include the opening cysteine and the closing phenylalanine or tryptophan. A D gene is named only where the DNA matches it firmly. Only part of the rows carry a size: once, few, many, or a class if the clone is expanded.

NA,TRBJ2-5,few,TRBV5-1,TGCGCCAGCAGCTTGGTTGCGGGATCTCGGCGGGAGACCCAGTACTTC,CASSLVAGSRRETQYF
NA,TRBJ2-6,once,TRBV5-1,TGCGCCAGCAGCTTGGTTTCTGGACTGCGATCTGGGGCCAACGTCCTGACTTTC,CASSLVSGLRSGANVLTF
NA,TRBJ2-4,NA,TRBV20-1,TGCAGTGCTCCGGTGGGAGTAACACAAAACATTCAGTACTTC,CSAPVGVTQNIQYF
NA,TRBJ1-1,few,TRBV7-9,TGTGCCAGCAGTTGGAACGGCGCCTCGAACACTGAAGCTTTCTTT,CASSWNGASNTEAFF
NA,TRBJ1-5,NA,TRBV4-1,TGCGCCAGCAGCCAAGAAGCTGGTAGCAATCAGCCCCAGCATTTT,CASSQEAGSNQPQHF
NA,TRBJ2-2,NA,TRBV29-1,TGCAGCGTTGCCCGACGAACAGCCACCGGGGAGCTGTTTTTT,CSVARRTATGELFF
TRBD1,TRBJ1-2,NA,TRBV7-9,TGTGCCAGCAGCCTGACAGGGAATAACTATGGCTACACCTTC,CASSLTGNNYGYTF
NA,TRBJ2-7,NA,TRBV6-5,TGTGCCAGCAGTTATTGGACCCCGGGGGCGACCTCCTACGAGCAGTACTTC,CASSYWTPGATSYEQYF
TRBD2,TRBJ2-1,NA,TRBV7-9,TGTGCCAGCAGCCAAGCTAGCGGGAGTGTGAATGAGCAGTTCTTC,CASSQASGSVNEQFF
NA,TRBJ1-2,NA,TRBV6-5,TGTGCCAGCAGTTACGGGAAACCCTATGGCTACACCTTC,CASSYGKPYGYTF
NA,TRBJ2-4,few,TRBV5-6,TGTGCCAGCAGCGGGGGGACAGTAAACATTCAGTACTTC,CASSGGTVNIQYF
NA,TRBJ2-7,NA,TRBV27,TGTGCCAGCAGTTTAGTTTACAAGGGTGAGCAGTACTTC,CASSLVYKGEQYF
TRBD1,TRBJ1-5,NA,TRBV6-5,TGTGCCAGCAGTTACTCGGGCAGGGGGAGCAATCAGCCCCAGCATTTT,CASSYSGRGSNQPQHF
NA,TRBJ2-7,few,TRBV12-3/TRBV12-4,TGTGCCAGCACAGGGTACGGAATGGGCGAGCAGTACTTC,CASTGYGMGEQYF
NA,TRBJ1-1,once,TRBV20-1,TGCAGTGCTGGGGGGGGCTCGAACACTGAAGCTTTCTTT,CSAGGGSNTEAFF
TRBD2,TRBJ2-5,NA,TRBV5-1,TGCGCCAGCAGCTGGGCGGTGCTAGCGGGAGAGACCCAGTACTTC,CASSWAVLAGETQYF
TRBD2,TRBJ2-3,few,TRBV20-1,TGCAGTGCTAAGGGACTAGCGGGGGGTGAAGATACGCAGTATTTT,CSAKGLAGGEDTQYF
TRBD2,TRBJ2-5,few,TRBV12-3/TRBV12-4,TGTGCCAGCAGCCGCGGACTAGGGCAAGAGACCCAGTACTTC,CASSRGLGQETQYF
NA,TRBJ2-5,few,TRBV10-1,TGCGCCAGCAGTGAGTCGACAGAGCAAGAGACCCAGTACTTC,CASSESTEQETQYF
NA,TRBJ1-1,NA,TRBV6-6,TGTGCCAGCAGTTACTCGGACAATGAAGCTTTCTTT,CASSYSDNEAFF
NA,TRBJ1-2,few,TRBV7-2,TGTGCCAGCATGTCTCAAGGCGTATATGGCTACACCTTC,CASMSQGVYGYTF
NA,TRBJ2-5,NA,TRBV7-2,TGTGCCAGCAGCACGGCGGGCGAAGAGACCCAGTACTTC,CASSTAGEETQYF
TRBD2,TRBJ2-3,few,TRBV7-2,TGTGCCAGCAGCTTTCGGACTAGCCTGCCAGATACGCAGTATTTT,CASSFRTSLPDTQYF
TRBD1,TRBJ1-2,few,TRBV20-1,TGCAGTGCTCTGGACAGGGGGTATGGCTACACCTTC,CSALDRGYGYTF
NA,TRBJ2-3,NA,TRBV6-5,TGTGCCAGCAGTTACTCTCGTACAGGGTCCGTTTTCACAGATACGCAGTATTTT,CASSYSRTGSVFTDTQYF
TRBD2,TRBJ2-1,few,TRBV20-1,TGCAGTGCTAGTAGGACTAGCGGCAACAATGAGCAGTTCTTC,CSASRTSGNNEQFF
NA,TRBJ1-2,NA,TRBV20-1,TGCAGTGCTAGCGAGCCCTCTCGGGGAGTCTATGGCTACACCTTC,CSASEPSRGVYGYTF
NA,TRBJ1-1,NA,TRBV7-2,TGTGCCAGCAGCTGGGGGGGGAATATGAACACTGAAGCTTTCTTT,CASSWGGNMNTEAFF
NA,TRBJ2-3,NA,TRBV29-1,TGCAGCGTACGGATGGTTCTCACAGATACGCAGTATTTT,CSVRMVLTDTQYF
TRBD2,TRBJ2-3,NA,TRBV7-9,TGTGCCAGCAGCTCTAGCGGGAGGGCGGGCGATACGCAGTATTTT,CASSSSGRAGDTQYF
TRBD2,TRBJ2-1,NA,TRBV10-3,TGTGCCATCAGTGGAGCGGGGGTGCCGCGCAATGAGCAGTTCTTC,CAISGAGVPRNEQFF
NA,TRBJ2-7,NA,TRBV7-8,TGTGCCAGCAGCAAGGGGGGGCATACAGGGACGACTACCTACGAGCAGTACTTC,CASSKGGHTGTTTYEQYF
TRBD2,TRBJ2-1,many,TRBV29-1,TGCAGCGCCTGGGGGACTAGCGGGAGCGATGAGCAGTTCTTC,CSAWGTSGSDEQFF
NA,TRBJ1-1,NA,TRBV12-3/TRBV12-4,TGTGCCAGCGCCGGGGCAGCTCTCCTCCACACTGAAGCTTTCTTT,CASAGAALLHTEAFF
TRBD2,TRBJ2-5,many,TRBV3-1,TGTGCCAGCAGCCAGGGTTCGGGAGGGATACAAGAGACCCAGTACTTC,CASSQGSGGIQETQYF
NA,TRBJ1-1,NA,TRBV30,TGTGCCTGGAGGTGGAACACTGAAACTTTCTTT,CAWRWNTETFF
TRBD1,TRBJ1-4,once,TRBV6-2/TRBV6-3,TGTGCCAGCAGTTACTCTCGACGGGACAGAGTAAATGAAAAACTGTTTTTT,CASSYSRRDRVNEKLFF
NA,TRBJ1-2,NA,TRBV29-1,TGCTGCGTCGAGAGGGGAAATTATGGCTACACCTTC,CCVERGNYGYTF
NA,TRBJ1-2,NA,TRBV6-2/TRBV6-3,TGTGCCAGCACCGAGGCCGGTGAAGGCTACACCTTC,CASTEAGEGYTF
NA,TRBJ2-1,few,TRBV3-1,TGTGCCAGCAGCCAAGACGGGATTTTCTACAATGAGCAGTTCTTC,CASSQDGIFYNEQFF
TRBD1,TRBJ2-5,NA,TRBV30,TGTGCTTCCGAGGGGGGACAGGGCGGGGGGACCCAGTACTTC,CASEGGQGGGTQYF
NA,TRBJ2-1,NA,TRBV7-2,TGTGCCAGCAGCTTAACGTCCTACGAGCAGTTCTTC,CASSLTSYEQFF
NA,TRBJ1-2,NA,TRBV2,TGTGCCAGCAGTGTGAGGGCTACTAACTATGGCTACACCTTC,CASSVRATNYGYTF
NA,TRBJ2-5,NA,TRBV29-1,TGCAGCGTTGGTCAGAGCGTGAGGTCAGAGACCCAGTACTTC,CSVGQSVRSETQYF
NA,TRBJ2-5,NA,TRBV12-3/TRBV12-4,TGTGCCAGCAGTTCCTACGGACAGCTAGAGACCCAGTACTTC,CASSSYGQLETQYF
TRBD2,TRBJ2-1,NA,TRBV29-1,TGCAGCGGACAGACTAGCGTCAATGAGCAGTTCTTC,CSGQTSVNEQFF
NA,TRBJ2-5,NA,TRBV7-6,TGTGCCAGCAGCGGAATCCCTCAGGGATCGTTAGGAGAGACCCAGTACTTC,CASSGIPQGSLGETQYF
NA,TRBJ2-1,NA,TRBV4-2,TGTGCCAGCAGCCAGACACAACTTAACAATGAGCAGTTCTTC,CASSQTQLNNEQFF
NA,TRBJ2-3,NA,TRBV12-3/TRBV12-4,TGTGCCAGCAGTGGACTGTCTAGCACAGATACGCAGTATTTT,CASSGLSSTDTQYF
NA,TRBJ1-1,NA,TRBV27,TGTGCCAGCAGTTCGAGGACCCTAACCGGGGGTTTGAACACTGAAGCTTTCTTT,CASSSRTLTGGLNTEAFF
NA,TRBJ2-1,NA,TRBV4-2,TGTGCCAGCAGCCAGGAAACCAGTTACAATGAGCAGTTCTTC,CASSQETSYNEQFF
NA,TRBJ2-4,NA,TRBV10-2,TGCGCCAGCAGTGAGTGGCGGAGGTCCCAAAACATTCAGTACTTC,CASSEWRRSQNIQYF
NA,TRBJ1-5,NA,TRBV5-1,TGCGCCAGCAGCGCCGAGGGGGGGTATCAGCCCCAGCATTTT,CASSAEGGYQPQHF